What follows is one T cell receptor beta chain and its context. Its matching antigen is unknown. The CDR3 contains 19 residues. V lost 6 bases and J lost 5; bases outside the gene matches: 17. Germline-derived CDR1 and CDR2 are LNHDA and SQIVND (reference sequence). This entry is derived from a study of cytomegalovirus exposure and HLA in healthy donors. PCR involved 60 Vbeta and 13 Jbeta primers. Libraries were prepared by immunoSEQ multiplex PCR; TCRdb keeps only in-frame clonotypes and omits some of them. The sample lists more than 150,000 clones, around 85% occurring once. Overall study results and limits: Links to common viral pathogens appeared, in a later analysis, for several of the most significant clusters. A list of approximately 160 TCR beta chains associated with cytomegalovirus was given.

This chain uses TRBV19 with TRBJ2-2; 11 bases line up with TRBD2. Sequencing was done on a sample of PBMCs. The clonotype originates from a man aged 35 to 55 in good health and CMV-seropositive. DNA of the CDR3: TGTGCCAGTAGCCTGACAGGGATTCGACTAGCGGGGCGGACCGGGGAGCTGTTTTTT. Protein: CASSLTGIRLAGRTGELFF.